This T cell receptor beta chain originates from a study of molecular identifiers for immune sequencing clone quantification. The study, taken as a whole, reports: Highly expanded clone sizes could be underestimated by identical TCR molecules that share a barcode. Clones above 20 RNA copies contained over 97% of effector molecules but under 1% of naive ones.

This clonotype has just a few counts. Its target is not known. This CDR3 is built from 16 residues. The germline V gene has CDR1 LGHDT and CDR2 YNNKEL (reference sequence). The V segment lost 4 bases and the J segment 4 bases; nucleotides outside the gene matches: 8. A CD8+CD4-CCR7+CD45RA+ phenotype served as the sorting definition for naive CD8 T cells. Via MiXCR, TCRdb re-called the PCR reads, giving one row per CDR3 protein. Of some 320,000 distinct CDR3 sequences in the sample, over 20% are singletons; the top ten hold 0.81%. The specimen was naive CD8+ T cells from blood, with Jurkat cell RNA spiked in. Subset: FACS-sorted CD8+CD4-CCR7+CD45RA+ naive T cells. V usage is TRBV3-1 and J usage is TRBJ2-1, with TRBD2 matching over 9 bases. The clonotype originates from a human donor in good health. Some libraries in this study had Jurkat cell RNA spiked in. The CDR3 here is CASSPGTSFLYNEQFF. The CDR3 DNA is TGTGCCAGCAGCCCCGGGACTAGCTTCCTATACAATGAGCAGTTCTTC.